The source of this T cell receptor beta chain is a study of blood T cell repertoires in COVID-19. Study overall: Acute and convalescent COVID-19 specimens originated in the United States, Italy and Spain.

TCRdb keeps only in-frame clones here, not all; method: immunoSEQ multiplex PCR. The table has fewer than 300,000 clones, approximately 86% seen once. With V trimmed by 0 bases and J by 6 bases, 16 bases remained unmatched. Germline V gene lookup returns CDR1 SGHVS and CDR2 FQNEAQ. The CDR3 has 18 amino acids. The J gene is TRBJ2-7, the V gene TRBV7-8, with 8 bases aligning to TRBD1. Input material: peripheral blood. This sequence originates from a man between 40 and 49 years old who had recovered from COVID-19. The CDR3 region has the DNA TGTGCCAGCAGCTTAGCGGCGCAGGGGGCGGGGAGTAGGTCCGAGCAGTACTTC. Its translation: CASSLAAQGAGSRSEQYF.